The rows below give T cell receptor beta chains drawn from one sample of a study of neoadjuvant anti-PD-1 for oral cavity cancer. Profiled with immunoSEQ multiplex PCR; TCRdb holds only in-frame clones, not every one. The table has 63,000 or so clones, less than 90% seen once. The specimen comprised PBMCs, sampled after nivolumab (anti-PD-1) treatment. The receptor set was obtained from a person between 35 and 79 years old with oral cavity squamous cell carcinoma. Both conserved end residues are part of each CDR3. A D gene is named only where the DNA matches it firmly. A row's size may be missing; if present it is once, few, many or a size class.

CDR3nt: TGCGCCAGCAGCCCGATACCCGGGACAGGGAGGGACGAGCAGTACTTC
CDR3aa: CASSPIPGTGRDEQYF
j_gene: TRBJ2-7
d_gene: TRBD1
abundance: -
v_gene: TRBV5-1

CDR3nt: TGTGCCAGCATGAGGGAAACGTTTGAAAAACTGTTTTTT
CDR3aa: CASMRETFEKLFF
j_gene: TRBJ1-4
d_gene: -
abundance: -
v_gene: TRBV2

CDR3nt: TGTGCCAGCAGGTGGGGGCAGTTAAACACTGAAGCTTTCTTT
CDR3aa: CASRWGQLNTEAFF
j_gene: TRBJ1-1
d_gene: -
abundance: -
v_gene: TRBV7-9

CDR3nt: TGTGCCAGCAGCTTAGATCAGGCAGGGTCACTGTTCTTC
CDR3aa: CASSLDQAGSLFF
j_gene: TRBJ2-1
d_gene: -
abundance: once
v_gene: TRBV11-2

CDR3nt: TGTGCTAGTGGTTTAGGGGACACTGAAGCTTTCTTT
CDR3aa: CASGLGDTEAFF
j_gene: TRBJ1-1
d_gene: -
abundance: -
v_gene: TRBV12-5

CDR3nt: TGTGCCACGAAAGGGGAACCGGACGAGCAGTACTTC
CDR3aa: CATKGEPDEQYF
j_gene: TRBJ2-7
d_gene: -
abundance: -
v_gene: TRBV10-3

CDR3nt: TGCGCCAGCAGCCAAGGGGGGGCGTATACCTACAATGAGCAGTTCTTC
CDR3aa: CASSQGGAYTYNEQFF
j_gene: TRBJ2-1
d_gene: -
abundance: -
v_gene: TRBV4-1

CDR3nt: TGTGCCGTGGGTAGGGGACAGTATAATTCACCCCTCCACTTT
CDR3aa: CAVGRGQYNSPLHF
j_gene: TRBJ1-6
d_gene: TRBD1
abundance: -
v_gene: TRBV6-5

CDR3nt: TGCGCCAGCAGCTCGGGACCTAGGGCCTACGAGCAGTACTTC
CDR3aa: CASSSGPRAYEQYF
j_gene: TRBJ2-7
d_gene: -
abundance: once
v_gene: TRBV5-1

CDR3nt: TGTGCCAGCCTCTCTGGAAACACCATATATTTT
CDR3aa: CASLSGNTIYF
j_gene: TRBJ1-3
d_gene: -
abundance: -
v_gene: TRBV6-1

CDR3nt: TGTGCCAGCAGCCCGGGACTAGCGGCCTACAATGAGCAGTTCTTC
CDR3aa: CASSPGLAAYNEQFF
j_gene: TRBJ2-1
d_gene: TRBD2
abundance: -
v_gene: TRBV7-3

CDR3nt: TGTGCCAGCAGTTACTCAAGGCACAGGGGGTCCGGGGAGCTGTTTTTT
CDR3aa: CASSYSRHRGSGELFF
j_gene: TRBJ2-2
d_gene: TRBD1
abundance: -
v_gene: TRBV6-5

CDR3nt: TGTGCCAGCAGCACCCAAATTTACGGGGGCACTGAAGCTTTCTTT
CDR3aa: CASSTQIYGGTEAFF
j_gene: TRBJ1-1
d_gene: -
abundance: -
v_gene: TRBV5-8